Shown below are 18 T cell receptor beta chains from a single sample sequenced in a study of spatial heterogeneity in lung cancer. Time point in this sample: sample taken at primary tumor resection. TCRs were sequenced from unsorted whole RNA of tumor, nontumor lung or PBMC. From the 5' RACE reads, TCRdb called clonotypes with MiXCR, one entry per CDR3 protein. Among roughly 25,000 distinct CDR3 sequences, just under 7% were seen once, and the ten largest hold roughly an eighth. Sequences were derived from PBMCs, sampled at surgery. The source is a male donor with early-stage non-small cell lung cancer.

At least ten counts were recorded for this clonotype. The chain uses TRBV29-1 and TRBJ2-7; the D is unclear. The CDR3 runs to 11 residues. The V gene lost 6 bases and the J gene lost 0 bases, with 6 bases spanning the gap. CDR1 is SQVTM and CDR2 is ANQGSEA in the germline V gene. The CDR3 region is CSVRSSYEQYF. The CDR3 DNA reads TGCAGCGTCCGCAGCTCCTACGAGCAGTACTTC.

Only a few counts were recorded for this clonotype. The V call is TRBV9, the J call TRBJ2-1; 9 positions match TRBD1. The CDR3 runs 16 residues. Germline assignment: CDR1 SGDLS and CDR2 YYNGEE. The ends lost 0 bases at V and 7 bases at J; junction bases unmatched: 8. CDR3 nucleotide sequence: TGTGCCAGCAGCGTAGGTGGGACAGGGTACAGGAATGAGCAGTTCTTC. The encoded protein is CASSVGGTGYRNEQFF.

In its sample, this clonotype was seen many times. This chain connects TRBV7-2 to TRBJ1-5; the D is unclear. CDR1 is SGHTA and CDR2 is FQGNSA in the germline V gene. The CDR3 spans 13 residues. V lost 3 bases to trimming and J lost 7 bases, with 10 bases between them. CDR3 loop: CASSFSVGQPQHF. In nucleotides, the CDR3 is TGTGCCAGCAGCTTCTCCGTAGGGCAGCCCCAGCATTTT.

This clonotype was counted ten times or more. The genes are TRBV6-1 and TRBJ1-5; D gene unclear. V lost 10 bases, J lost 3 bases, and 13 bases lay in between. CDR3 length equals 13 residues. The germline V gene has CDR1 MNHNS and CDR2 SASEGT. The CDR3 loop reads CAIRLGLNQPQHF. CDR3 nucleotide sequence: TGTGCCATCCGACTCGGGCTCAATCAGCCCCAGCATTTT.

This clonotype has a count of ten or more. The CDR3 sequence: CASSQDGTGLSYNEQFF. For the CDR3, the DNA is TGTGCCAGCAGCCAAGATGGGACCGGGCTCTCCTACAATGAGCAGTTCTTC. V is TRBV3-1 and J is TRBJ2-1; D possibly uses TRBD1 or TRBD2 (5 bases each). With 0 bases removed from V and 0 bases from J, the gap between germline ends came to 12 bases. Germline CDR1 reads LGHDT; CDR2 reads YNNKEL (reference sequence). This CDR3 has 17 amino acids.

J is TRBJ2-7 and V is TRBV7-9; tentatively, D is TRBD2 (6 bases). The germline V gene has CDR1 SEHNR and CDR2 FQNEAQ (reference sequence). The CDR3 has 15 residues. V dropped 3 bases and J dropped 5 bases, with 17 bases sitting between them. This CDR3 is CASSFSGQGEDEQYF. Written as DNA, the CDR3 is TGTGCCAGCAGCTTTAGCGGACAAGGGGAGGACGAGCAGTACTTC.

This clonotype showed up many times. The V call is TRBV6-2 or TRBV6-3, the J call TRBJ2-7; 10 nucleotides align to TRBD2. CDR1 and CDR2 (germline): MNHEY, SVGEGT. The CDR3 totals 13 residues. The trim removed 6 bases at V and 12 bases at J, leaving 11 bases unmatched. CDR3 amino acids: CASRPAGGMRSYF. CDR3 nucleotides: TGTGCCAGCAGGCCAGCGGGAGGGATGCGGTCGTACTTC.

This clonotype was observed many times. The V and J genes are TRBV7-8 and TRBJ1-2; D not resolved. The CDR3 consists of 15 residues. Germline loops: CDR1 SGHVS, CDR2 FQNEAQ. Trimming shortened V by 1 base and J by 8 bases, and 17 bases separated the two germline ends. CDR3 sequence reads: CASSLGELGGRGYTF. The CDR3 coding sequence is TGTGCCAGCAGCTTAGGGGAATTGGGCGGTCGGGGCTACACCTTC.

The rearrangement links TRBV20-1 to TRBJ2-4; D unresolved. The CDR3 length is 12 residues. Per the germline V gene, CDR1 is DFQATT and CDR2 is SNEGSKA (reference sequence). Between the trimmed V and J ends, which lost 3 bases and 0 bases, there was a span of 3 bases. CDR3 nucleotides: TGCAGTGCTAGCCTAGCCAAAAACATTCAGTACTTC. It specifies CSASLAKNIQYF.

In its sample, this clonotype was seen many times. The chain combines TRBV6-1 with TRBJ1-3, with 8 bases fitting TRBD1. V shed 7 bases, J shed 3 bases, and the junction held 5 bases outside the gene matches. Per germline, CDR1 MNHNS and CDR2 SASEGT. The CDR3 is made up of 14 amino acids. Here the CDR3 reads CASIQGANGNTIYF. The CDR3 bases are TGTGCCAGCATTCAGGGGGCCAATGGAAACACCATATATTTT.

This clonotype came up many times. The chain employs TRBV5-5 and TRBJ2-1, with 8 nucleotides matching TRBD1. Losses at the gene ends were 0 bases for V and 7 bases for J; bases not matched to a gene: 3. From germline, CDR1 is SGHKS and CDR2 YYEKEE (reference sequence). This CDR3 region has 14 residues. In nucleotides, the CDR3 is TGTGCCAGCAGCTTGGGACAGGGGAGGAATGAGCAGTTCTTC. Its translation is CASSLGQGRNEQFF.

This clonotype showed up just a few times. The CDR3 loop reads CASSQDLGYTTEAFF. The CDR3 coding sequence is TGTGCCAGCAGCCAAGACCTCGGCTATACCACTGAAGCTTTCTTT. The rearrangement links TRBV14 to TRBJ1-1; no reliable D call. V was shortened by 0 bases and J by 4 bases, with 12 bases between the two germline ends. This CDR3 comprises 15 residues. The germline V gene has CDR1 SGHDN and CDR2 FVKESK.

By proportion, this clonotype is medium-sized. The chain carries TRBV5-1 and TRBJ2-1, with D maybe TRBD2 (5 bases). Trimming stripped 2 bases from V and 9 bases from J, with 18 bases between. Per germline, CDR1 SGHRS and CDR2 YFSETQ. This CDR3 comprises 15 residues. The CDR3 DNA reads TGCGCCAGCAGCTTTGGCGGGTCTGGCAGCGGTGAGCAGTTCTTC. This translates into CASSFGGSGSGEQFF.

This chain connects TRBV6-1 to TRBJ1-1; a weak D match, TRBD1 (5 bases). Trimming removed 7 bases at V and 6 bases at J, with 15 bases between. This CDR3 comprises 13 residues. Germline values: CDR1 MNHNS, CDR2 SASEGT. This CDR3 is CASKTDTYPEAFF. The CDR3, as DNA: TGTGCCAGCAAAACGGACACTTACCCTGAAGCTTTCTTT.

The V and J genes are TRBV18 and TRBJ1-1; D may be TRBD1 (6 bases). CDR1 KGHSH and CDR2 LQKENI come from the germline V gene. There are 15 residues in the CDR3. The V end lost 4 bases, the J end lost 0 bases, and 12 bases lay between the germline ends. The CDR3 reads CASSRATGMNTEAFF. CDR3 coding DNA: TGTGCCAGCTCACGTGCGACAGGCATGAACACTGAAGCTTTCTTT.

There are many counts of this clonotype. The chain combines TRBV29-1 with TRBJ2-7; possibly TRBD1 or TRBD2 for D (5 bases each). Germline CDR1 is SQVTM and CDR2 is ANQGSEA. Deletions cut 3 bases from V and 1 base from J, with 10 bases between. CDR3 length: 13 residues. The DNA for the CDR3 is TGCAGCGTTGACGGGGACGGATCCTACGAGCAGTACTTC. This gives the protein CSVDGDGSYEQYF.

This clonotype was seen only a few times. The chain uses TRBV20-1 and TRBJ1-1, with no clear D. The CDR3 is 13 amino acids. Trimming pared 3 bases from V and 1 base from J, leaving 9 bases between. Germline V gene data show CDR1 as DFQATT and CDR2 as SNEGSKA (reference sequence). The CDR3 sequence is CSARIKGNTEAFF. In nucleotides, the CDR3 is TGCAGTGCTAGGATTAAGGGGAACACTGAAGCTTTCTTT.

This clonotype was observed a few times. A much larger clone sits a single nucleotide away, making a read error possible. The V gene is TRBV5-1, the J gene TRBJ2-1; D perhaps matches TRBD2 (5 bases). The CDR3 totals 15 residues. Germline-derived CDR1 and CDR2 are SGHRS and YFSETQ. This CDR3 is CVSSPSEETYNEQFF. The CDR3 DNA follows: TGCGTCAGCAGCCCCTCGGAGGAGACCTACAATGAGCAGTTCTTC.